The next 24 T cell receptor beta chains were all read from a single sample in a study of blood T cells in healthy people across ages. The authors ran a second PCR of about 6 to 12 cycles using a sample-barcoded 5' primer and a J-beta primer mix. From the 5' RACE reads, TCRdb called clonotypes with MiXCR, one entry per CDR3 protein. The repertoire holds some 320,000 distinct CDR3 sequences, 27% seen once, with roughly 28% in the top ten. Sequencing was done on a sample of blood. The receptors stem from a woman in her 70s in good health.

This clonotype was seen a few times. Germline is not matched at one junction end, which may reflect a read error. The chain's CDR3 is CAGSFGGPNEKLFF. The CDR3 coding sequence is TGCGCCGGCAGCTTCGGCGGGCCTAATGAAAAACTGTTTTTT. V and J are TRBV5-1 and TRBJ1-4; D is unclear. Germline V gives CDR1 SGHRS, CDR2 YFSETQ. The CDR3 sequence is 14 residues long.

This clonotype was observed a handful of times. The chain has TRBV6-2 or TRBV6-3 and TRBJ1-5; no definite D call. CDR1 and CDR2 from the germline V gene are MNHEY and SVGEGT. Trimming removed 6 bases from V and 1 base from J, with 13 bases in between. The CDR3 sequence is 15 residues long. The CDR3 here is CASSSWRASNQPQHF. The DNA for the CDR3 is TGTGCCAGCAGCTCCTGGCGGGCCAGCAATCAGCCCCAGCATTTT.

The chain uses TRBV7-2 and TRBJ2-5, with 11 bases that match TRBD1. With V trimmed by 6 bases and J by 7 bases, 7 bases remained unmatched. The CDR3 totals 14 residues. From germline, CDR1 is SGHTA and CDR2 FQGNSA. The CDR3 bases are TGTGCCAGCAGTCCGGACAGGGGGCTTGTGACCCAGTACTTC. Translating gives CASSPDRGLVTQYF. Full variable domain (missing parts from reference TRBV7-2 and TRBJ2-5): GAGVSQSPSNKVTEKGKDVELRCDPISGHTALYWYRQSLGQGLEFLIYFQGNSAPDKSGLPSDRFSAERTGGSVSTLTIQRTQQEDSAVYLCASSPDRGLVTQYFGPGTRLLVL.

The chain employs TRBV5-1 and TRBJ1-3; D is uncertain. Germline CDR1 SGHRS, CDR2 YFSETQ. CDR3 length: 13 residues. The V gene lost 0 bases and the J gene lost 4 bases, with 5 bases spanning the gap. CDR3 region: CASSLDPGNTIYF. In DNA, the CDR3 is TGCGCCAGCAGCTTGGACCCCGGAAACACCATATATTTT.

This clonotype was found a few times. The V call is TRBV21-1, the J call TRBJ2-1; the table's D call, TRBD2, was not checked against the DNA. TRBV21-1 is recorded as a pseudogene. The CDR3 sequence is 18 residues long. CDR3 amino acids: CASSPSRPSGPSYNEQFF. The CDR3, as DNA: TGTGCCAGCAGCCCCTCAAGGCCTAGCGGGCCATCCTACAATGAGCAGTTCTTC.

In its sample, this clonotype was seen a few times. This chain joins TRBV15 and TRBJ2-5; D not resolved. The end of the DNA is better explained by TRBJ2-1, so the J call may be wrong. This CDR3 contains 15 residues. Germline V gene data show CDR1 as LNHNV and CDR2 as YYDKDF (reference sequence). The CDR3 loop reads CATSRSGRKDNEQFF. Written as DNA, the CDR3 is TGTGCCACCAGCAGATCCGGGCGGAAGGACAATGAGCAGTTCTTC.

The chain combines TRBV6-2 or TRBV6-3 with TRBJ2-7, with TRBD2 matching over 10 bases. J was trimmed by 4 bases and V by 5 bases; bases with no gene match: 5. Germline V CDR1 and CDR2: MNHEY, SVGEGT. The CDR3 length is 14 residues. This CDR3 is CASSRTSGGYEQYF. In nucleotides, the CDR3 is TGTGCCAGCAGTCGGACTAGCGGTGGTTACGAGCAGTACTTC.

In this sample, this clonotype turned up a few times. J is TRBJ2-5 and V is TRBV7-2, with a possible D match to TRBD2 (5 bases). The CDR3 extends over 14 amino acids. V was pared by 4 bases and J by 5 bases, with 14 bases between. Germline values: CDR1 SGHTA, CDR2 FQGNSA. In DNA form, the CDR3 reads TGTGCCAGCAGCTCGCCCGGGGTTCGGGAGACCCAGTACTTC. This sequence encodes CASSSPGVRETQYF.

This clonotype was recorded a few times. The J gene is TRBJ1-1, the V gene TRBV29-1, with 7 positions matching TRBD1. The ends lost 7 bases at V and 10 bases at J; junction bases unmatched: 12. The CDR3 runs 12 residues. CDR1 is SQVTM and CDR2 is ANQGSEA in the germline V gene. The DNA of the CDR3 is TGCAGCGCGGGGGAGGGGGCGAGAGGAGCTTTCTTT. Its translation is CSAGEGARGAFF.

V and J are TRBV3-1 and TRBJ2-4; D gene uncertain. V was trimmed by 5 bases and J by 1 base, leaving 9 bases between them. Germline loops: CDR1 LGHDT, CDR2 YNNKEL (reference sequence). The CDR3 runs 14 residues. The CDR3 sequence: CASSSLAAKNIQYF. The CDR3, as DNA: TGTGCCAGCAGCTCACTCGCGGCCAAAAACATTCAGTACTTC.

J is TRBJ2-2 and V is TRBV20-1; D perhaps matches TRBD1 (5 bases). In germline, CDR1 is DFQATT, CDR2 SNEGSKA (reference sequence). The CDR3 sequence is 14 residues long. Trimming pared 3 bases from V and 0 bases from J, leaving 8 bases between. CDR3 protein: CSASRATNTGELFF. For the CDR3, the DNA is TGCAGTGCTAGCAGGGCCACGAACACCGGGGAGCTGTTTTTT.

This clonotype occurred a few times. The J gene is TRBJ2-1, the V gene TRBV29-1, with 12 bases that match TRBD2. The CDR3 loop spans 19 amino acids. Looked up from germline, CDR1 is SQVTM and CDR2 is ANQGSEA. J was trimmed by 0 bases and V by 6 bases; bases with no gene match: 15. The CDR3 DNA sequence: TGCAGCGTCCTAGGGGAGGGGACTAGCGGGTTTGACTCCTACAATGAGCAGTTCTTC. It yields the protein CSVLGEGTSGFDSYNEQFF.

The chain employs TRBV20-1 and TRBJ2-1, with 12 bases that match TRBD2. Germline-derived CDR1 and CDR2 are DFQATT and SNEGSKA (reference sequence). V shed 3 bases and J 7 bases; nucleotides not matched to a gene: 7. The CDR3 consists of 15 residues. The DNA of the CDR3 is TGCAGTGCTAGGCAGACTAGCGGGAGATCAAATGAGCAGTTCTTC. Translation: CSARQTSGRSNEQFF.

The chain uses TRBV15 and TRBJ1-4, with 8 nucleotides matching TRBD1. CDR1 is LNHNV and CDR2 is YYDKDF in the germline V gene (reference sequence). This CDR3 region has 15 residues. The V segment lost 4 bases and the J segment 4 bases; nucleotides outside the gene matches: 5. This chain's CDR3 is CATSIGQGRNEKLFF. The DNA of the CDR3 is TGTGCCACCAGCATCGGACAGGGACGTAATGAAAAACTGTTTTTT.

CDR3 sequence reads: CASSHGQLNTEAFF. CDR3 nucleotide sequence: TGTGCCAGCAGCCACGGACAGCTGAACACTGAAGCTTTCTTT. The chain employs TRBV3-1 and TRBJ1-1; perhaps TRBD1 as D (6 bases). Trimming took off 3 bases at V and 0 bases at J, with 8 bases between the two ends. CDR1 and CDR2 from the germline V gene are LGHDT and YNNKEL (reference sequence). The length of the CDR3 is 14 residues.

The rearrangement joins TRBV6-1 to TRBJ1-2; the D is unclear. Trimming shortened V by 5 bases and J by 5 bases, and 12 bases separated the two germline ends. CDR1 is MNHNS, CDR2 SASEGT, per germline. The CDR3 totals 13 residues. CDR3 protein: CASSLNSQYGYTF. In DNA, the CDR3 is TGTGCCAGCAGTCTGAACAGTCAGTATGGCTACACCTTC.

The V call is TRBV4-1, the J call TRBJ2-5, with D tentatively TRBD1 (6 bases). The J call may be mistaken, given a closer DNA end match to TRBJ2-7. CDR1 is MGHRA, CDR2 YSYEKL, per germline. This CDR3 spans 13 amino acids. DNA for the CDR3: TGCGCCAGCAGCCCCAGGACAGAGGACGAGCAGTACTTC. It specifies CASSPRTEDEQYF.

V gene TRBV12-3 or TRBV12-4 combines with J gene TRBJ2-3; 11 bases are a match to TRBD2. Unmatched junction bases numbered 5, after V lost 6 bases and J lost 0 bases. This CDR3 has 16 residues. CDR3 region: CASRISGRASTDTQYF. The CDR3 coding sequence is TGTGCCAGCAGAATTAGCGGGAGGGCCAGCACAGATACGCAGTATTTT.

This clonotype was seen more than once but under ten times. This rearrangement joins TRBV15 to TRBJ2-1; 11 bases fit TRBD2. This CDR3 comprises 15 residues. Losses at the gene ends were 3 bases for V and 7 bases for J; bases not matched to a gene: 5. CDR1 and CDR2 from the germline V gene are LNHNV and YYDKDF (reference sequence). The CDR3 loop is CATSSRSGRANEQFF. The CDR3 nucleotides read TGTGCCACCAGCAGTCGTAGCGGGAGGGCAAATGAGCAGTTCTTC.

The sample holds one count of this clonotype. The V gene is TRBV29-1, the J gene TRBJ1-2, with 8 bases identical to TRBD1. Trimming cost V 4 bases and J 5 bases; bases outside gene matches: 6. The CDR3 is 13 amino acids. In germline, CDR1 is SQVTM, CDR2 ANQGSEA. This CDR3 is CSVGTGRRYGYTF. The CDR3 DNA is TGCAGCGTTGGGACAGGGCGACGGTATGGCTACACCTTC.

CDR3 region: CASSLWDRGEDTQYF. DNA for the CDR3: TGTGCCAGCAGTTTATGGGACCGTGGAGAGGATACGCAGTATTTT. The V call is TRBV28, the J call TRBJ2-3; D gene unclear. Germline CDR1 is MDHEN and CDR2 is SYDVKM. The length of the CDR3 is 15 residues. V shed 0 bases and J shed 6 bases, with 13 bases lying between them.

This clonotype has just a few counts. V gene TRBV10-3 combines with J gene TRBJ1-5, with a possible D match to TRBD1 (5 bases). The CDR3 runs 13 residues. Germline V CDR1 and CDR2: ENHRY, SYGVKD. Trimming removed 10 bases from V and 0 bases from J, with 10 bases in between. As DNA, the CDR3 is TGTGCCACAGGGCCAAGTAGCAATCAGCCCCAGCATTTT. The encoded protein is CATGPSSNQPQHF.

V usage is TRBV20-1 and J usage is TRBJ2-7; perhaps TRBD2 as D (7 bases). The length of the CDR3 is 13 residues. Between the trimmed V and J ends, which lost 6 bases and 3 bases, there was a span of 15 bases. Germline lookup yields CDR1 DFQATT and CDR2 SNEGSKA (reference sequence). DNA for the CDR3: TGCAGTGCCGCCGCGGGGGCCGACTACGAGCAGTACTTC. It yields the protein CSAAAGADYEQYF.

The V and J genes are TRBV4-3 and TRBJ2-1, with 9 nucleotides matching TRBD2. Germline CDR1 is LGHNA and CDR2 is YSLEER. V dropped 4 bases and J dropped 3; count of bases not matched to a gene: 7. CDR3 length: 16 amino acids. The CDR3 reads CASSLTAGGFYNEQFF. The CDR3 nucleotides are TGCGCCAGCAGCCTCACAGCGGGGGGCTTCTACAATGAGCAGTTCTTC.